These 27 T cell receptor beta chains were all obtained from the same sample, sequenced in a study of early T cells in non-severe SARS-CoV-2 infection. TCRdb independently ran MiXCR on the 5' RACE reads; one entry per CDR3 protein. Counted here are just under 65,000 distinct CDR3 sequences, roughly 9% occurring once; the ten biggest clones make up about an eighth. Here the sequenced sample was whole blood, taken at baseline. The receptor set was obtained from an adult who was a healthcare worker with PCR-confirmed SARS-CoV-2 infection or an uninfected control (not recorded which).

The rearrangement links TRBV12-3 or TRBV12-4 to TRBJ1-2; 7 bases align to TRBD1. The CDR3 is 12 residues long. The J segment lost 7 bases and the V segment lost 6 bases, leaving 5 bases of the junction unmatched. The CDR3 reads CASSRDSFGYTF. The CDR3 DNA sequence: TGTGCCAGCAGCCGGGACAGCTTTGGCTACACCTTC.

This clonotype was recorded a few times. The V gene is TRBV13, the J gene TRBJ1-2, with a weak D call TRBD1 (5 bases). This CDR3 is 16 amino acids long. Germline lookup yields CDR1 PRHDT and CDR2 FYEKMQ (reference sequence). Trimming cost V 6 bases and J 1 base, with 18 bases left between them. Here the CDR3 DNA reads TGTGCCAGCAGTCTTCTCGGACGGGGGGATAACTATGGCTACACCTTC. It specifies CASSLLGRGDNYGYTF.

This clonotype was detected ten times or more. The J gene is TRBJ2-2, the V gene TRBV29-1; D not certain. Deletions cut 5 bases from V and 3 bases from J, with 13 bases between. This CDR3 region has 14 residues. The V gene's germline CDR1 is SQVTM and CDR2 ANQGSEA. The CDR3 DNA reads as TGCAGCGTTCTGTGGCAGGAGTACACCGGGGAGCTGTTTTTT. Translating it yields CSVLWQEYTGELFF.

This clonotype was found many times. The V gene is TRBV4-1, the J gene TRBJ2-1; TRBD2 matches at 15 bases. The CDR3 is 17 residues long. The V gene end was trimmed by 2 bases and the J gene end by 5 bases; junction bases not matched to a gene: 4. The germline CDR1 and CDR2 sequences are MGHRA and YSYEKL. This CDR3 reads CASSQPRTSGRDNEQFF. The CDR3 DNA reads TGCGCCAGCAGCCAACCTCGGACTAGCGGGAGGGACAATGAGCAGTTCTTC.

This chain joins TRBV7-2 and TRBJ2-7, with D perhaps TRBD1 (6 bases). Per germline, CDR1 SGHTA and CDR2 FQGNSA. Trimming shortened V by 0 bases and J by 2 bases, and 8 bases separated the two germline ends. This CDR3 comprises 14 residues. The CDR3 region is CASSLATGAYEQYF. CDR3 nucleotide sequence: TGTGCCAGCAGCTTAGCGACAGGAGCCTACGAGCAGTACTTC.

This clonotype has ten or more counts. The rearrangement joins TRBV5-1 to TRBJ2-3, with D possibly matching TRBD2 (6 bases). CDR3 length: 12 amino acids. V lost 4 bases and J lost 8, with 11 bases in between. CDR1 and CDR2 from the germline V gene are SGHRS and YFSETQ. The CDR3 DNA is TGCGCCAGCAGCACGGAGGGACCTACGCAGTATTTT. Its translation: CASSTEGPTQYF. Drawing the rest from reference TRBV5-1 and TRBJ2-3, the complete variable domain is KAGVTQTPRYLIKTRGQQVTLSCSPISGHRSVSWYQQTPGQGLQFLFEYFSETQRNKGNFPGRFSGRQFSNSRSEMNVSTLELGDSALYLCASSTEGPTQYFGPGTRLTVL.

There are a few counts of this clonotype. The rearrangement joins TRBV6-6 to TRBJ1-5; D call uncertain. The CDR3 spans 14 residues. Germline CDR1 is MNHNY and CDR2 is SVGAGI (reference sequence). The V gene lost 7 bases and the J gene lost 0 bases, with 10 bases spanning the gap. The CDR3 region is CASTPPNSNQPQHF. The CDR3 nucleotides are TGTGCCAGCACCCCTCCAAATAGCAATCAGCCCCAGCATTTT.

The chain uses TRBV29-1 and TRBJ1-1, with a tentative D call TRBD1 (6 bases). V was trimmed by 7 bases and J by 3 bases, leaving 18 bases between them. Germline V gene lookup returns CDR1 SQVTM and CDR2 ANQGSEA. This CDR3 is built from 14 residues. This CDR3 is CSAGPGQTHTEAFF. The CDR3 region has the DNA TGCAGCGCTGGCCCGGGACAAACTCACACTGAAGCTTTCTTT.

The rearrangement uses TRBV6-2 or TRBV6-3 and TRBJ2-7, with TRBD1 identical over 8 bases. Germline loops: CDR1 MNHEY, CDR2 SVGEGT. J gave up 3 bases and V 4 bases, and 11 bases lay outside the gene matches. The CDR3 loop spans 16 amino acids. The CDR3 bases are TGTGCCAGCAGTTCCAGGGGGCGCGGAACCCTCTACGAGCAGTACTTC. Protein: CASSSRGRGTLYEQYF.

This chain joins TRBV20-1 and TRBJ1-6; D is unclear. The CDR3 loop spans 14 amino acids. From germline, CDR1 is DFQATT and CDR2 SNEGSKA (reference sequence). The V gene lost 2 bases and the J gene lost 9 bases, with 14 bases spanning the gap. The CDR3: CSARPLPPGSPLHF. In DNA form, the CDR3 reads TGCAGTGCTAGACCATTACCACCGGGTTCACCCCTCCACTTT.

The V and J genes are TRBV30 and TRBJ1-4; no clear D gene. The V gene's germline CDR1 is GTSNPN and CDR2 SVGIG (reference sequence). Trimming took 3 bases from V and 10 from J, leaving 21 bases between them. The CDR3 totals 15 residues. The CDR3 reads CAWRPSQVGMGKLFF. CDR3 sequence (DNA): TGTGCCTGGAGGCCGAGTCAGGTCGGGATGGGAAAACTGTTTTTT.

This clonotype was recorded at least ten times. Sequence at one end of the junction differs from germline and may be a read error. V and J are TRBV15 and TRBJ1-6; D is unclear. The CDR3 length is 12 residues. The germline V gene encodes CDR1 LNHNV and CDR2 YYDKDF (reference sequence). CDR3 nucleotides: TGTGCCACCAGCAGAGATACAGCTCCCCCCCGATTT. Translating it yields CATSRDTAPPRF.

This chain uses TRBV5-4 with TRBJ2-5; 10 bases align to TRBD2. Per germline, CDR1 SGHNT and CDR2 YYREEE (reference sequence). The V segment lost 3 bases and the J segment 4 bases; nucleotides outside the gene matches: 6. The CDR3 contains 15 residues. The CDR3 loop is CASSSASGSGETQYF. The CDR3 bases are TGTGCCAGCAGCTCGGCTAGCGGGAGTGGAGAGACCCAGTACTTC.

This clonotype was counted many times. V usage is TRBV20-1 and J usage is TRBJ2-1, with TRBD1 matching 7 bases. There are 14 residues in the CDR3. The V gene's germline CDR1 is DFQATT and CDR2 SNEGSKA (reference sequence). V trimming: 5 bases; J trimming: 1 base; junction bases outside the gene matches: 5. CDR3 DNA: TGCAGTGCTGTCGACAGGGAATCCTACAATGAGCAGTTCTTC. Its translation is CSAVDRESYNEQFF.

This clonotype was found many times. This chain joins TRBV7-2 and TRBJ2-3; TRBD1 matches at 8 bases. The ends lost 1 base at V and 7 bases at J; junction bases unmatched: 13. The CDR3 is 17 amino acids. Germline CDR1 is SGHTA and CDR2 is FQGNSA. CDR3 in amino acids: CASSLGSRAGGANTQYF. The CDR3 coding sequence is TGTGCCAGCAGCTTAGGGTCTCGCGCAGGGGGCGCAAATACGCAGTATTTT.

Ten or more counts support this clonotype. The V call is TRBV9, the J call TRBJ2-1, with D perhaps TRBD2 (6 bases). V lost 4 bases and J lost 8, with 22 bases in between. The CDR3 spans 16 residues. Germline V CDR1 and CDR2: SGDLS, YYNGEE. The CDR3 is CASSPRGSGDYYEQFF. Written as DNA, the CDR3 is TGTGCCAGCAGCCCCCGAGGGTCGGGAGATTATTATGAGCAGTTCTTC.

This clonotype came up a few times. The chain joins TRBV5-4 to TRBJ2-7; D ambiguous. The CDR3 sequence is 13 residues long. The V gene lost 2 bases and the J gene lost 5 bases, with 11 bases spanning the gap. Per germline, CDR1 SGHNT and CDR2 YYREEE (reference sequence). The chain's CDR3 is CASSFTARDEQYF. The CDR3 region has the DNA TGTGCCAGCAGCTTCACCGCTAGGGACGAGCAGTACTTC.

In the case of this clonotype: A single base separates this from a much larger clone, so it may be a read error. The chain uses TRBV6-6 and TRBJ2-5; 7 nucleotides agree with TRBD1. The CDR3 runs 14 residues. The germline CDR1 and CDR2 sequences are MNHNY and SVGAGI (reference sequence). DNA for the CDR3: TGTGCCGGCAGATCGGCAGGGGGAAAAGAGACCCAGTACTTC. Amino acids: CAGRSAGGKETQYF.

The chain has TRBV20-1 and TRBJ1-2; D unclear. This CDR3 is 13 amino acids long. Germline V lookup: CDR1 DFQATT, CDR2 SNEGSKA (reference sequence). V dropped 5 bases and J dropped 4 bases, with 14 bases sitting between them. The CDR3 sequence is CSAGPVTVYGYTF. CDR3 nucleotides: TGCAGTGCTGGTCCCGTAACAGTCTATGGCTACACCTTC.

V usage is TRBV27 and J usage is TRBJ2-4; no definite D call. Per germline, CDR1 MNHEY and CDR2 SMNVEV (reference sequence). The CDR3 is made up of 15 amino acids. Deletions cut 5 bases from V and 0 bases from J, with 11 bases between. The CDR3 DNA reads as TGTGCCAGCAGTCCCCTTGATCTAGCCAAAAACATTCAGTACTTC. Amino acids: CASSPLDLAKNIQYF.

This chain uses TRBV30 with TRBJ2-7; 7 positions match TRBD1. The germline V gene encodes CDR1 GTSNPN and CDR2 SVGIG (reference sequence). V lost 3 bases, J lost 6 bases, and 14 bases stayed unmatched. This CDR3 is built from 15 residues. The CDR3 spells CAWRRQGSRSGEQYF. The CDR3 region has the DNA TGTGCCTGGAGGCGACAGGGAAGCCGGTCTGGCGAGCAGTACTTC. Variable domain in full (rest from reference TRBV30 and TRBJ2-7): SQTIHQWPATLVQPVGSPLSLECTVEGTSNPNLYWYRQAAGRGLQLLFYSVGIGQISSEVPQNLSASRPQDRQFILSSKKLLLSDSGFYLCAWRRQGSRSGEQYFGPGTRLTVT.

The chain couples TRBV7-3 to TRBJ2-6; 9 positions agree with TRBD1. The CDR3 is 17 amino acids. Germline V gene data show CDR1 as SGHTA and CDR2 as FQGTGA. J lost 1 base, V lost 5 bases, and 6 bases had no gene match. DNA of the CDR3: TGTGCCAGCAGCCCGGGACAGGGTCGGTCTGGGGCCAACGTCCTGACTTTC. It yields the protein CASSPGQGRSGANVLTF.

This chain links TRBV20-1 with TRBJ1-1; D call uncertain. Trimming left V 0 bases short and J 2 bases short, with 7 bases between. This CDR3 has 13 residues. The germline CDR1 and CDR2 sequences are DFQATT and SNEGSKA (reference sequence). The CDR3 region is CSARDRANTEAFF. The CDR3 DNA is TGCAGTGCTAGAGATAGAGCTAACACTGAAGCTTTCTTT.

V is TRBV7-6 and J is TRBJ2-3; no reliable D call. CDR1 and CDR2 from the germline V gene are SGHVS and FNYEAQ. This CDR3 is 12 amino acids long. Trimming took 4 bases from V and 6 from J, leaving 8 bases between them. As DNA, the CDR3 is TGTGCCAGCAGCTCTCGCCTGGATACGCAGTATTTT. It yields the protein CASSSRLDTQYF.

The rearrangement links TRBV11-2 to TRBJ2-5; 8 bases map to TRBD1. This CDR3 is built from 13 residues. The V segment lost 3 bases and the J segment 6 bases; nucleotides outside the gene matches: 3. Germline CDR1 and CDR2: SGHAT and FQNNGV. For the CDR3, the DNA is TGTGCCAGCAGCTTGAACAGGGGGAAGACCCAGTACTTC. It codes for CASSLNRGKTQYF.

V is TRBV27 and J is TRBJ2-7; possible D gene TRBD1, 5 bases. Between the trimmed V and J ends, which lost 2 bases and 2 bases, there was a span of 7 bases. CDR3 length: 13 residues. Per the germline V gene, CDR1 is MNHEY and CDR2 is SMNVEV (reference sequence). The CDR3 loop reads CASSLIGAYEQYF. CDR3 nucleotide sequence: TGTGCCAGCAGTTTAATAGGGGCCTACGAGCAGTACTTC.

This clonotype has a handful of counts. The V gene is TRBV19, the J gene TRBJ2-2; D is uncertain. The length of the CDR3 is 15 residues. CDR1 and CDR2 from the germline V gene are LNHDA and SQIVND (reference sequence). V lost 5 bases and J 3 bases, leaving 13 bases between the germline ends. The CDR3 DNA follows: TGTGCCAGTAGTCAGAAGACGATTTACACCGGGGAGCTGTTTTTT. This gives the protein CASSQKTIYTGELFF.